This note documents a single T cell receptor (beta chain) sequence. The target antigen is unknown. Isolated per sample were at least 6.5 million PBMCs. The authors ran a second PCR of roughly 7 to 11 cycles using a sample-barcoded 5' primer and a J-beta primer mix. MiXCR was run by TCRdb on the 5' RACE reads, yielding one entry per CDR3 protein. The sample consists of some 920,000 distinct CDR3 sequences, about 53% of them appearing once. The data stem from a study of blood T cells in healthy people across ages. Across the study: About one barcoded beta molecule was captured per two T cells (by template switching). General study points: More naive CD4+ cells and higher diversity were found in long-lived than in aged donors. Roughly linearly, TCR beta diversity per million T cells fell as age increased.

Germline assignment: CDR1 SGHKS and CDR2 YYEKEE (reference sequence). The CDR3 extends over 15 amino acids. The chain links TRBV5-5 to TRBJ2-4, with a tentative D call TRBD1 (5 bases). The DNA end is a closer match to TRBJ2-7, so the J assignment may be wrong. This clonotype originated in a woman aged 55-70 years in good health. The material sequenced was blood. CDR3 DNA sequence: TGTGCCAGCAGTTTCGGCCAAGGACACCTAGACGAGCAGTACTTC. Translation gives CASSFGQGHLDEQYF.